A single sample is the source of the 21 T cell receptor beta chains below, sequenced in a study of CD8+ T cells in alopecia areata. It was cDNA, reverse transcribed from extracted RNA, that served as the sequencing template. Assay: immunoSEQ multiplex PCR; the TCRdb copy retains only in-frame clones and omits some. The sample shows hundreds of thousands of clones, 57% of them seen only once. This specimen consisted of CD4+ T cells sorted from blood, obtained at week 0. These receptors originate from a human donor with alopecia areata.

This clone was picked up a small number of times. The J gene is TRBJ2-5, the V gene TRBV29-1; 7 bases line up with TRBD2. Germline CDR1 reads SQVTM; CDR2 reads ANQGSEA. CDR3 size: 12 residues. V gave up 4 bases and J gave up 1 base; unmatched junction bases: 0. CDR3 protein: CSVVAGQETQYF. DNA of the CDR3: TGCAGCGTTGTAGCGGGCCAAGAGACCCAGTACTTC.

J is TRBJ1-6 and V is TRBV9; D gene ambiguous. V lost 4 bases and J lost 10, with 12 bases in between. The germline V gene encodes CDR1 SGDLS and CDR2 YYNGEE. The CDR3 covers 13 residues. CDR3 in DNA: TGTGCCAGCAGCTCTGACCCGAGGTCACCCCTCCACTTT. Amino acids: CASSSDPRSPLHF. Full variable domain (rest looked up from reference TRBV9 and TRBJ1-6): DSGVTQTPKHLITATGQRVTLRCSPRSGDLSVYWYQQSLDQGLQFLIQYYNGEERAKGNILERFSAQQFPDLHSELNLSSLELGDSALYFCASSSDPRSPLHFGNGTRLTVT.

The chain joins TRBV28 to TRBJ1-2; maybe TRBD1 (5 bases). This CDR3 is built from 14 residues. V dropped 3 bases and J dropped 4 bases, with 12 bases sitting between them. CDR1 is MDHEN, CDR2 SYDVKM, per germline. DNA for the CDR3: TGTGCCAGCAGTTTGACGACCGGGACCTATGGCTACACCTTC. Its translation is CASSLTTGTYGYTF.

The sample holds a few counts of this clone. DNA for the CDR3: TGTGCCAGCAGTGATGAGGCAGACTACGAGCAGTACTTC. Amino acid sequence: CASSDEADYEQYF. The gene calls are TRBV25-1 and TRBJ2-7; D ambiguous. The CDR3 sequence is 13 residues long. Looked up from germline, CDR1 is MGHDK and CDR2 is SYGVNS. With 3 bases removed from V and 3 bases from J, the gap between germline ends came to 9 bases.

The chain joins TRBV6-1 to TRBJ1-1; TRBD1 is a possible D gene (5 bases). Trimming took 3 bases from V and 6 from J, leaving 17 bases between them. This CDR3 is 15 amino acids long. Germline V gene data show CDR1 as MNHNS and CDR2 as SASEGT. This CDR3 is CASSDRARGDSEAFF. In nucleotides, the CDR3 is TGTGCCAGCAGTGACAGGGCTCGGGGGGACTCTGAAGCTTTCTTT.

The CDR3 is CASSLGHRAGVYNEQFF. In nucleotides, the CDR3 is TGTGCCAGCAGCTTAGGCCATCGAGCGGGAGTATACAATGAGCAGTTCTTC. V gene TRBV7-9 combines with J gene TRBJ2-1, with 8 bases identical to TRBD2. Germline assignment: CDR1 SEHNR and CDR2 FQNEAQ (reference sequence). This CDR3 spans 17 amino acids. Trimming at V came to 1 base and at J to 4 bases, leaving 9 bases not matched to a gene.

The chain couples TRBV7-2 to TRBJ2-7; tentatively, D is TRBD1 or TRBD2 (5 bases each). The germline V gene has CDR1 SGHTA and CDR2 FQGNSA. V gave up 5 bases and J gave up 2 bases, with 16 bases separating them. The CDR3 totals 15 residues. The DNA of the CDR3 is TGTGCCAGCAGCCCCGGCCCACTGGGACCCTACGAGCAGTACTTC. Its protein product is CASSPGPLGPYEQYF.

The V gene is TRBV9, the J gene TRBJ2-7; 11 nucleotides align to TRBD1. Germline values: CDR1 SGDLS, CDR2 YYNGEE. The CDR3 has 16 residues. J was trimmed by 2 bases and V by 0 bases; bases with no gene match: 4. CDR3 nucleotides: TGTGCCAGCAGCGTAGCCGTGGGACAGGGGGCCTACGAGCAGTACTTC. It codes for CASSVAVGQGAYEQYF.

The chain links TRBV7-9 to TRBJ1-1; D uncertain. Per germline, CDR1 SEHNR and CDR2 FQNEAQ (reference sequence). The CDR3 contains 14 residues. V was pared by 1 base and J by 4 bases, with 10 bases between. Written as DNA, the CDR3 is TGTGCCAGCAGCTTAGGGGGAGCGCCCACTGAAGCTTTCTTT. Amino acids: CASSLGGAPTEAFF.

The sample holds a few counts of this clone. CDR3 sequence (DNA): TGTGCCAGCAGCGTAGCTGGAACAGCGGGGTATGAAAAACTGTTTTTT. Translation gives CASSVAGTAGYEKLFF. The rearrangement uses TRBV9 and TRBJ1-4; no definite D call. Trimming cost V 0 bases and J 6 bases, with 15 bases left between them. Germline-derived CDR1 and CDR2 are SGDLS and YYNGEE. This CDR3 contains 16 residues.

The chain links TRBV30 to TRBJ2-7; D perhaps matches TRBD2 (5 bases). V lost 6 bases, J lost 5 bases, and 17 bases lay in between. The CDR3 consists of 13 residues. CDR1 is GTSNPN and CDR2 is SVGIG in the germline V gene (reference sequence). DNA for the CDR3: TGTGCCTGTTCCCGGGGTCCAGAAAACGAGCAGTACTTC. This sequence encodes CACSRGPENEQYF. Full variable domain (missing parts from reference TRBV30 and TRBJ2-7): SQTIHQWPATLVQPVGSPLSLECTVEGTSNPNLYWYRQAAGRGLQLLFYSVGIGQISSEVPQNLSASRPQDRQFILSSKKLLLSDSGFYLCACSRGPENEQYFGPGTRLTVT.

CDR3 amino acids: CAWMGTAAGGLDEQYF. CDR3 DNA sequence: TGTGCCTGGATGGGGACAGCCGCAGGGGGCTTGGACGAGCAGTACTTC. The J gene is TRBJ2-7, the V gene TRBV30; 8 bases are shared with TRBD1. V was clipped by 4 bases and J by 5 bases; unmatched bases: 16. The germline gives CDR1 GTSNPN, CDR2 SVGIG (reference sequence). This CDR3 has 16 amino acids.

The chain uses TRBV2 and TRBJ1-4; D is unclear. Looked up from germline, CDR1 is SNHLY and CDR2 is FYNNEI. Trimming pared 3 bases from V and 11 bases from J, leaving 16 bases between. CDR3 size: 14 residues. The CDR3 DNA follows: TGTGCCAGCAGTGAGGGCAGAGCATCGAGGAAACTGTTTTTT. Translating gives CASSEGRASRKLFF.

This chain connects TRBV4-1 to TRBJ1-5; 8 nucleotides line up with TRBD1. From germline, CDR1 is MGHRA and CDR2 YSYEKL. V lost 2 bases and J lost 7; bases outside the gene matches: 13. The CDR3 totals 17 residues. CDR3 bases: TGCGCCAGCAGCCAACTCCCTGTCCTCCGACAGGGGCAGCCCCAGCATTTT. As protein: CASSQLPVLRQGQPQHF.

The CDR3 here is CASSPRLPQSSYNEQFF. DNA for the CDR3: TGTGCCAGCAGCCCACGACTGCCCCAAAGCTCCTACAATGAGCAGTTCTTC. The V gene is TRBV7-8, the J gene TRBJ2-1; D gene ambiguous. V was pared by 5 bases and J by 0 bases, with 17 bases between. The CDR3 contains 17 residues. Germline CDR1 is SGHVS and CDR2 is FQNEAQ.

V gene TRBV5-1 combines with J gene TRBJ2-1; D is uncertain. This CDR3 comprises 15 residues. Germline CDR1 and CDR2: SGHRS and YFSETQ. Trimming removed 0 bases from V and 0 bases from J, with 7 bases in between. DNA for the CDR3: TGCGCCAGCAGCTTGGTGAGATTCTCCTACAATGAGCAGTTCTTC. Its protein product is CASSLVRFSYNEQFF.

The rearrangement uses TRBV4-1 and TRBJ1-5; no firm D call. The V gene lost 0 bases and the J gene lost 4 bases, with 10 bases spanning the gap. Germline V gives CDR1 MGHRA, CDR2 YSYEKL. The CDR3 consists of 15 residues. Here the CDR3 DNA reads TGCGCCAGCAGCCAAGATTCAGCGTCAAATCAGCCCCAGCATTTT. Residues: CASSQDSASNQPQHF.

The chain carries TRBV2 and TRBJ1-2, with 7 bases identical to TRBD1. V shed 6 bases, J shed 0 bases, and the junction held 4 bases outside the gene matches. The CDR3 length is 14 residues. From germline, CDR1 is SNHLY and CDR2 FYNNEI. For the CDR3, the DNA is TGTGCCAGCAGATGGGGACAGACTAACTATGGCTACACCTTC. Encoded protein: CASRWGQTNYGYTF.

About this clone: At the DNA level, this CDR3 is encoded by other sequences in the same sample as well. V and J are TRBV9 and TRBJ2-1; D is unclear. Germline assignment: CDR1 SGDLS and CDR2 YYNGEE. This CDR3 has 11 residues. The germline V and J ends were trimmed by 0 bases and 9 bases, with 4 bases remaining between them. CDR3 sequence reads: CASSVEGEQFF. The CDR3 DNA follows: TGTGCCAGCAGCGTAGAGGGTGAGCAGTTCTTC.

The gene calls are TRBV9 and TRBJ1-5; the D gene is possibly TRBD1 (6 bases). Trimming removed 0 bases at V and 2 bases at J, with 6 bases between. This CDR3 comprises 14 residues. Per germline, CDR1 SGDLS and CDR2 YYNGEE. CDR3: CASSVDRGNQPQHF. The CDR3 DNA reads TGTGCCAGCAGCGTAGACAGGGGCAATCAGCCCCAGCATTTT.

CDR3 in amino acids: CSVPKMDSHTEAFF. The CDR3 bases are TGCAGCGTACCCAAAATGGACAGTCACACTGAAGCTTTCTTT. The chain is built from TRBV29-1 and TRBJ1-1, with D perhaps TRBD1 (6 bases). The V and J ends lost 6 bases and 3 bases respectively, with 17 bases between them. This CDR3 is built from 14 residues. Germline V gene lookup returns CDR1 SQVTM and CDR2 ANQGSEA.